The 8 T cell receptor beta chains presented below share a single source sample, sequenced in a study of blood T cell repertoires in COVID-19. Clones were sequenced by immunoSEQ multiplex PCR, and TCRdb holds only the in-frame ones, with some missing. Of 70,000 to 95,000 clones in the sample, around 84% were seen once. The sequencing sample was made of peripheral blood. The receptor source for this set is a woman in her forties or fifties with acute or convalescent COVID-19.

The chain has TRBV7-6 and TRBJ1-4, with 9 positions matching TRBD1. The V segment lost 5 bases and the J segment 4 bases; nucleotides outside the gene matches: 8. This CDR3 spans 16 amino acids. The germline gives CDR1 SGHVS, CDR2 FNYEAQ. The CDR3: CASSRVGDRDNEKLFF. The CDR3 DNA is TGTGCCAGCAGCCGAGTGGGGGACAGGGATAATGAAAAACTGTTTTTT.

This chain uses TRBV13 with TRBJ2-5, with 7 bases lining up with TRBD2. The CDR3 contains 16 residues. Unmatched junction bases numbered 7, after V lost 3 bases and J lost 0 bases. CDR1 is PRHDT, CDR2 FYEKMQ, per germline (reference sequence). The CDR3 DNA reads TGTGCCAGCAGCTTCGGGGGGAGGGTGTACCAAGAGACCCAGTACTTC. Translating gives CASSFGGRVYQETQYF.

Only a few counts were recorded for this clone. The chain's CDR3 is CASSINRGPHQPQHF. The DNA of the CDR3 is TGTGCCAGTAGTATTAACAGGGGCCCCCATCAGCCCCAGCATTTT. The J gene is TRBJ1-5, the V gene TRBV19; 7 bases line up with TRBD1. With 3 bases clipped from V and 5 bases from J, the junction kept 7 bases outside the gene matches. The CDR3 has 15 amino acids. Germline CDR1 is LNHDA and CDR2 is SQIVND (reference sequence).

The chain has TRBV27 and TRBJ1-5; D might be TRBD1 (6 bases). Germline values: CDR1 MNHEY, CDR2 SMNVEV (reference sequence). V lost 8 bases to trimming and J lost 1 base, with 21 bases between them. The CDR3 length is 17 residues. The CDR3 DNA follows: TGTGCCAGCTCACCGGGGCTGGGGGCAGGGAGCAATCAGCCCCAGCATTTT. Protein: CASSPGLGAGSNQPQHF.

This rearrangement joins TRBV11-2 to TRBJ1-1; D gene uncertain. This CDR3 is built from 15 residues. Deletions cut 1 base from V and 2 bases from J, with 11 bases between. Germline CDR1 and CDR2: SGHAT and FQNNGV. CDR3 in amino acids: CASSLVLAANTEAFF. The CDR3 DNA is TGTGCCAGCAGCTTAGTACTGGCGGCAAACACTGAAGCTTTCTTT.

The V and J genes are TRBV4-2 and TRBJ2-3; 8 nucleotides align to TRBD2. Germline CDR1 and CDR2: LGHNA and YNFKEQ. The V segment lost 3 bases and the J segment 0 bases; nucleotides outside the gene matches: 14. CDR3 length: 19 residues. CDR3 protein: CASSQDPGLDISSTDTQYF. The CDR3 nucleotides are TGTGCCAGCAGCCAGGATCCGGGACTAGACATTTCTAGCACAGATACGCAGTATTTT.

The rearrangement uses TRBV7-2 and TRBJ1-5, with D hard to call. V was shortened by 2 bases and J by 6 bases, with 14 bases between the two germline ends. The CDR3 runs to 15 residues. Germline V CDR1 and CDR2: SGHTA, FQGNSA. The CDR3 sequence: CASSLMQSEAQPQHF. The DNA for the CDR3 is TGTGCCAGCAGCTTAATGCAAAGTGAAGCTCAGCCCCAGCATTTT.

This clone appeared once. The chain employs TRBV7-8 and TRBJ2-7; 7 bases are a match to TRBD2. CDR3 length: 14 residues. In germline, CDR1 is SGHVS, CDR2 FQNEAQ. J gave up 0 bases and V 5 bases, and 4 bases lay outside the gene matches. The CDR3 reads CASSTRTSSYEQYF. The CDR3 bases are TGTGCCAGCAGCACCCGGACTAGCTCCTACGAGCAGTACTTC.